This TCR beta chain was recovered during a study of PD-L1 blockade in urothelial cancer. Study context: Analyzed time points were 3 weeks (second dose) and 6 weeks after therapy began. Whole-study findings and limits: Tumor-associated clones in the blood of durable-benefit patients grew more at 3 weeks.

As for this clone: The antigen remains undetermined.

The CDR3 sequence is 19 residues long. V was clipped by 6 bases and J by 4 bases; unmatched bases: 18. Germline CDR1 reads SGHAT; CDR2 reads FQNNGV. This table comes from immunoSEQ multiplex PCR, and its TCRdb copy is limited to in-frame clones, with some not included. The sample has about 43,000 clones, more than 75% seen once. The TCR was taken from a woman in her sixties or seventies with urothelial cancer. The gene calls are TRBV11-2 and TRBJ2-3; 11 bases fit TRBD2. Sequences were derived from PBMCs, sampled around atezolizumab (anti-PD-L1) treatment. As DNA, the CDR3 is TGTGCCAGCAGGGATTTAACAATAGCGGGGGGGCGGTTACCAGATACGCAGTATTTT. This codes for CASRDLTIAGGRLPDTQYF.